This T cell receptor (beta chain) was sequenced during a study of T-cell memory formation after mild COVID-19. About the study: Among the donors, TCR clusters were largely specific to each donor.

V was shortened by 4 bases and J by 1 base, with 16 bases between the two germline ends. CDR1 and CDR2 (germline): DFQATT, SNEGSKA (reference sequence). The CDR3 loop spans 15 amino acids. TCRdb re-called the 5' RACE reads through MiXCR, storing one row per CDR3 protein. The sample yields over 350,000 distinct CDR3 sequences, 24% seen once. This clonotype originated in an adult woman who had mild COVID-19 (a few samples of this study predate the infection). Cell type and time point are not known. V is TRBV20-1 and J is TRBJ1-1; the D gene is possibly TRBD1 (6 bases). Sequenced sample: PBMCs or a T cell subset sorted from them (not recorded which). DNA for the CDR3: TGCAGTGCTAATCTAGGGGGAAGAGGGAACACTGAAGCTTTCTTT. Translated: CSANLGGRGNTEAFF.